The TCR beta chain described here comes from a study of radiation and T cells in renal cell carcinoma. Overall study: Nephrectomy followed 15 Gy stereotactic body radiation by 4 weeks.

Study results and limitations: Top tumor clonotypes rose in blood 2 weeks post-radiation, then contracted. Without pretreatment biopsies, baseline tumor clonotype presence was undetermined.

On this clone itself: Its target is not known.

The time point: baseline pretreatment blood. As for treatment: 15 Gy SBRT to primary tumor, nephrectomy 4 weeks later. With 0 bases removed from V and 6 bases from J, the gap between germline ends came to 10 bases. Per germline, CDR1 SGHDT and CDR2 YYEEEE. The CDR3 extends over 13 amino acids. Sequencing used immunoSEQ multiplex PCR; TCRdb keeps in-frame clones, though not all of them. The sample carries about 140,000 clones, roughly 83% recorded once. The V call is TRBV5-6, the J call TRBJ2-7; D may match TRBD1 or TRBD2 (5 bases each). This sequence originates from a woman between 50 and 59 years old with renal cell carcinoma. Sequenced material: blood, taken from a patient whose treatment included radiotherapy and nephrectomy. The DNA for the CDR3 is TGTGCCAGCAGCTTGGTCTCTGGGGGCGAGCAGTACTTC. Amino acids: CASSLVSGGEQYF.